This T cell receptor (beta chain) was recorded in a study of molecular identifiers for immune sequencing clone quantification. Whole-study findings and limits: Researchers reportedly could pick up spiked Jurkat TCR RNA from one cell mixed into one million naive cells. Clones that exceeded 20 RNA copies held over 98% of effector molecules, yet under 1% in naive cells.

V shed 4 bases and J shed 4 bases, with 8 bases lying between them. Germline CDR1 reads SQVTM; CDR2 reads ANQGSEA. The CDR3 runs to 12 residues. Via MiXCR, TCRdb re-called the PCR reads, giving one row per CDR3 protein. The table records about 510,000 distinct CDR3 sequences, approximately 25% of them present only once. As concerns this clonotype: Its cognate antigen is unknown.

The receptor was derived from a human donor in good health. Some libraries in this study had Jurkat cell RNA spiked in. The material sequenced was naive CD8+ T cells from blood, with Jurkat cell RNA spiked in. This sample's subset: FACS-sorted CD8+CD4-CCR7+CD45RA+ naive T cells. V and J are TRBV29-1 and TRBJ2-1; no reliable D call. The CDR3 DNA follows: TGCAGCGTTGGACGTACTTACAATGAGCAGTTCTTC. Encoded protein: CSVGRTYNEQFF.